Shown below are 15 T cell receptor beta chains from a single sample sequenced in a study of immune evolution from preneoplasia to lung adenocarcinoma (dated by TCRdb to the early 2020s). Libraries were built with the immunoSEQ multiplex PCR assay. TCRdb mirrors the immuneACCESS table, restricted to in-frame sequences. Some clones are absent from its copies; in checked studies, under half trace to an unresolved V gene, and the reason for the others is unknown. A total of 14,000 or so clones appear in this sample, over 75% of them only once. The ten largest clonotypes hold 2.5% to 3% of the sample. Specimen: FFPE lung adenocarcinoma in situ tissue. The sample's cell subset or site label, decoded: preinvasive adenocarcinoma in situ (AIS). Receptor source: a donor at least 70 years old with lung adenocarcinoma.

In this sample, this clone turned up once. The chain couples TRBV5-1 to TRBJ2-3; D gene uncertain. The CDR3 is 14 amino acids. CDR1 and CDR2 from the germline V gene are SGHRS and YFSETQ. V gave up 1 base and J gave up 2 bases, with 8 bases separating them. CDR3 region: CASSLRTTTDTQYF. CDR3 in DNA: TGCGCCAGCAGCTTGAGAACTACCACAGATACGCAGTATTTT. Full variable domain (outside the CDR3, taken from reference TRBV5-1 and TRBJ2-3): KAGVTQTPRYLIKTRGQQVTLSCSPISGHRSVSWYQQTPGQGLQFLFEYFSETQRNKGNFPGRFSGRQFSNSRSEMNVSTLELGDSALYLCASSLRTTTDTQYFGPGTRLTVL.

The rearrangement links TRBV27 to TRBJ2-5; D uncertain. Germline CDR1 reads MNHEY; CDR2 reads SMNVEV (reference sequence). Trimming removed 5 bases at V and 11 bases at J, with 15 bases between. CDR3 length: 12 amino acids. As DNA, the CDR3 is TGTGCCAGCAGTCCCTTCGGTGGTGAGCAGTACTTC. Its protein is CASSPFGGEQYF.

The genes are TRBV4-1 and TRBJ2-5; 8 nucleotides align to TRBD1. CDR3 length: 15 residues. Per germline, CDR1 MGHRA and CDR2 YSYEKL. J was trimmed by 2 bases and V by 1 base; bases with no gene match: 3. This CDR3 is CASSQVGTGQETQYF. CDR3 nucleotide sequence: TGCGCCAGCAGCCAAGTAGGGACAGGTCAAGAGACCCAGTACTTC.

The CDR3 spells CASSLGQASSGNTIYF. In nucleotides, the CDR3 is TGTGCCAGCAGCTTAGGACAGGCGAGCTCTGGAAACACCATATATTTT. The chain couples TRBV7-6 to TRBJ1-3, with D perhaps TRBD1 (6 bases). The CDR3 loop spans 16 amino acids. Trimming cost V 1 base and J 0 bases, with 10 bases left between them. Per the germline V gene, CDR1 is SGHVS and CDR2 is FNYEAQ.

The genes are TRBV7-2 and TRBJ2-3; possible D gene TRBD1, 5 bases. Germline V CDR1 and CDR2: SGHTA, FQGNSA. This CDR3 is 13 amino acids long. The ends were cut back, 7 bases at V and 4 bases at J, with 12 bases in the middle. The DNA for the CDR3 is TGTGCCAGCAACCCCGGCAGGGCAGATACGCAGTATTTT. Translation: CASNPGRADTQYF.

The chain links TRBV2 to TRBJ2-3; 7 bases agree with TRBD2. With V trimmed by 0 bases and J by 0 bases, 9 bases remained unmatched. CDR1 and CDR2 from the germline V gene are SNHLY and FYNNEI. CDR3 size: 18 residues. The CDR3 DNA reads TGTGCCAGCAGTGAAGCAGGTTGGGAGGGCCGCAGCACAGATACGCAGTATTTT. As protein: CASSEAGWEGRSTDTQYF.

This rearrangement joins TRBV7-2 to TRBJ1-1; the D is unclear. CDR3 length: 13 residues. Trimming removed 4 bases from V and 6 bases from J, with 12 bases in between. Looked up from germline, CDR1 is SGHTA and CDR2 is FQGNSA. CDR3 sequence (DNA): TGTGCCAGCAGCTCCTCCCGCGGCGCTGAAGCTTTCTTT. Amino acid sequence: CASSSSRGAEAFF.

This clone was detected only once. This chain connects TRBV9 to TRBJ2-5, with TRBD1 identical over 7 bases. This CDR3 spans 16 amino acids. V gave up 2 bases and J gave up 4 bases; unmatched junction bases: 11. The germline gives CDR1 SGDLS, CDR2 YYNGEE. The CDR3 reads CASSVGDRALRETQYF. The DNA of the CDR3 is TGTGCCAGCAGCGTGGGAGACAGGGCTTTGCGAGAGACCCAGTACTTC.

This chain connects TRBV28 to TRBJ1-3; TRBD1 matches 9 bases. CDR1 and CDR2 from the germline V gene are MDHEN and SYDVKM. V trimming: 6 bases; J trimming: 5 bases; junction bases outside the gene matches: 5. The CDR3 is made up of 14 amino acids. DNA for the CDR3: TGTGCCAGCAGATTCACAGGGGGCAGAAACACCATATATTTT. This sequence encodes CASRFTGGRNTIYF.

The chain links TRBV7-2 to TRBJ2-5, with 13 positions matching TRBD2. The CDR3 is made up of 15 amino acids. From germline, CDR1 is SGHTA and CDR2 FQGNSA. V lost 4 bases to trimming and J lost 6 bases; unmatched junction nucleotides: 5. CDR3 in amino acids: CASSSGLAGAQTQYF. The DNA of the CDR3 is TGTGCCAGCAGCTCCGGACTAGCGGGAGCCCAGACCCAGTACTTC.

The V gene is TRBV28, the J gene TRBJ2-3; D is possibly TRBD2 (5 bases). The CDR3 consists of 12 residues. In germline, CDR1 is MDHEN, CDR2 SYDVKM. V lost 1 base and J lost 11, with 10 bases in between. CDR3 region: CASSLLHGEQYF. The CDR3, as DNA: TGTGCCAGCAGTTTATTGCACGGGGAGCAGTATTTT. The full variable domain, rest sourced from reference TRBV28 and TRBJ2-3, is DVKVTQSSRYLVKRTGEKVFLECVQDMDHENMFWYRQDPGLGLRLIYFSYDVKMKEKGDIPEGYSVSREKKERFSLILESASTNQTSMYLCASSLLHGEQYFGPGTRLTVL.

V is TRBV7-6 and J is TRBJ2-2; D not resolved. The CDR3 is 13 amino acids. V was shortened by 2 bases and J by 5 bases, with 6 bases between the two germline ends. The germline gives CDR1 SGHVS, CDR2 FNYEAQ. The CDR3 protein is CASSLSRTGELFF. Written as DNA, the CDR3 is TGTGCCAGCAGCTTAAGTCGGACCGGGGAGCTGTTTTTT.

The chain uses TRBV7-9 and TRBJ2-3, with 7 bases matching TRBD2. V lost 5 bases, J lost 4 bases, and 12 bases stayed unmatched. This CDR3 region has 16 residues. From germline, CDR1 is SEHNR and CDR2 FQNEAQ (reference sequence). This CDR3 reads CASSRGVIHHADTQYF. As DNA, the CDR3 is TGTGCCAGCAGCCGGGGGGTAATTCACCACGCAGATACGCAGTATTTT.

This chain uses TRBV5-1 with TRBJ1-4, with 8 bases aligning to TRBD1. Germline V gene sequence: CDR1 SGHRS, CDR2 YFSETQ. V dropped 4 bases and J dropped 0; count of bases not matched to a gene: 2. The CDR3 sequence is 15 residues long. This CDR3 is CASSPTGATNEKLFF. In DNA, the CDR3 is TGCGCCAGCAGCCCGACAGGGGCAACTAATGAAAAACTGTTTTTT.

In DNA, the CDR3 is TGTGCCAGCAGTTTACCGGAGGGCACAGATACGCAGTATTTT. Protein sequence: CASSLPEGTDTQYF. This chain uses TRBV28 with TRBJ2-3, with D maybe TRBD2 (5 bases). The V end was cut by 2 bases, the J end by 1 base, with 7 bases between. Germline V gene data show CDR1 as MDHEN and CDR2 as SYDVKM. This CDR3 is 14 amino acids long.